The clone carrying this TCR beta chain was found a few times. This CDR3 comprises 15 residues. The trim removed 7 bases at V and 7 bases at J, leaving 10 bases unmatched. Germline V gives CDR1 LGHNT, CDR2 FRNRAP. This specimen belongs to a study of glioma-infiltrating T cells after dendritic cell vaccination. The primer mix had 60 V beta and 13 J beta primers. Data came from immunoSEQ multiplex PCR; TCRdb stores just in-frame clones and leaves some out. The sample lists roughly 100,000 clones; about four fifths were seen once. None of the glioblastoma patients had an isocitrate dehydrogenase mutation. This material consisted of blood, taken before dendritic cell vaccination. The rearrangement links TRBV12-5 to TRBJ1-4; 9 bases are a match to TRBD1. The receptor was derived from a human donor with glioblastoma. As DNA, the CDR3 is TGTGCTAGTGCCACTCCGGGACAGGGCGGTGAAAAACTGTTTTTT. It codes for CASATPGQGGEKLFF. The full variable domain, rest sourced from reference TRBV12-5 and TRBJ1-4, is DARVTQTPRHKVTEMGQEVTMRCQPILGHNTVFWYRQTMMQGLELLAYFRNRAPLDDSGMPKDRFSAEMPDATLATLKIQPSEPRDSAVYFCASATPGQGGEKLFFGSGTQLSVL.